This is a list of T cell receptor beta chains from one sample in a study of T cells after yellow fever vaccination. One entry per CDR3 protein results from TCRdb running MiXCR on the 5' RACE reads. This sample has more than 300,000 distinct CDR3 sequences; roughly 10% occur once, and the top ten carry under 4%. The source material was CD4+ T cells sorted from PBMCs, sampled 45 days after the yellow fever booster vaccination. These receptors came from a man between 18 and 35 years old who received the YFV17D yellow fever vaccine. CDR3s include the opening cysteine and the closing phenylalanine or tryptophan. D genes are given only for firm matches. A clone size is listed for some rows: how often the clone was seen (once, few, many), or a class if it is expanded.

NA,TRBJ2-3,TRBV4-3,TRBD2,TGCGCCAGCAGCCAAGCACTAGCGGGGGCCACGGGAGATACGCAGTATTTT,CASSQALAGATGDTQYF
many,TRBJ1-3,TRBV7-2,NA,TGTGCCAGCAGCTCCTACAGGAGGCAGGCTGGAAACACCATATATTTT,CASSSYRRQAGNTIYF
NA,TRBJ2-3,TRBV3-1,TRBD2,TGTGCCAGCAGCCAAACTAGCGGGGCAACAGATACGCAGTATTTT,CASSQTSGATDTQYF
NA,TRBJ2-7,TRBV5-1,NA,TGCGCCAGCAGCTTGGAGCGGCAGTACGAGCAGTACTTC,CASSLERQYEQYF
many,TRBJ2-2,TRBV25-1,NA,TGTGCCAGCAGTGCTAGCAGGGTGAACACCGGGGAGCTGTTTTTT,CASSASRVNTGELFF
many,TRBJ1-1,TRBV29-1,NA,TGCAGCGTTTCTGCAGGGCGGTCTGAAGCTTTCTTT,CSVSAGRSEAFF
NA,TRBJ2-1,TRBV9,NA,TGTGCCAGCAGCGGGGCAGCCTACAATGAGCAGTTCTTC,CASSGAAYNEQFF
NA,TRBJ2-2,TRBV2,NA,TGTGCCAGCCGGTACCCCCTTGACACCGGGGAGCTGTTTTTT,CASRYPLDTGELFF
few,TRBJ1-2,TRBV20-1,TRBD1,TGCAGTGCAGCCTACAGGGGGAACTATGGCTACACCTTC,CSAAYRGNYGYTF
many,TRBJ2-1,TRBV12-3/TRBV12-4,TRBD1,TGTGCCAGCAGCTACAGGGGTTTGGACAATGAGCAGTTCTTC,CASSYRGLDNEQFF
NA,TRBJ2-3,TRBV9,NA,TGTGCCAGCAGCGTTAGGGCCCATCCTACTAGCACAGATACGCAGTATTTT,CASSVRAHPTSTDTQYF
many,TRBJ1-2,TRBV28,NA,TGTGCATCTACAGGGCCTAACTATGGCTACACCTTC,CASTGPNYGYTF
NA,TRBJ2-2,TRBV7-2,NA,TGTGCCAGCAGCTTATTACCCAAAGCGAACACCGGGGAGCTGTTTTTT,CASSLLPKANTGELFF
few,TRBJ1-2,TRBV6-5,NA,TGTGCCAGCAGGGGGATAAGAATCTATGGCTACACCTTC,CASRGIRIYGYTF
NA,TRBJ1-5,TRBV20-1,TRBD1,TGCAGTGCCGGGAGTTGGGACAGGGGTAGCAATCAGCCCCAGCATTTT,CSAGSWDRGSNQPQHF
few,TRBJ2-5,TRBV5-1,NA,TGCGCCAGTCGCGGGGATTGGGGAGAGACCCAGTACTTC,CASRGDWGETQYF
NA,TRBJ2-7,TRBV9,TRBD2,TGTGCCAGCAGCGCCCTCGGGGGGTTAGGGCCGGAGCAGTACTTC,CASSALGGLGPEQYF
many,TRBJ2-2,TRBV18,TRBD1,TGTGCCAGCTCACCACCGGACAGGGCATTAATCGGGGAGCTGTTTTTT,CASSPPDRALIGELFF
few,TRBJ2-5,TRBV3-1,NA,TGTGCCAGCAGCCAAGATATAATGACAGGCTCCAGAGAGACCCAGTACTTC,CASSQDIMTGSRETQYF
few,TRBJ2-5,TRBV12-3/TRBV12-4,NA,TGTGCCAGCAGTTTTCGGGGGACGGAGACCCAGTACTTC,CASSFRGTETQYF
few,TRBJ2-2,TRBV6-5,TRBD2,TGTGCCAGCCGTTGGACTAGCGGGGCCGGGGAGCTGTTTTTT,CASRWTSGAGELFF
NA,TRBJ1-6,TRBV12-3/TRBV12-4,NA,TGTGCCAGCATGTTTAGTTTGGGTTCACCCCTCCACTTT,CASMFSLGSPLHF
few,TRBJ1-2,TRBV7-2,NA,TGTGCCAGCAACCCAGGGCTCGACTATGGCTACACCTTC,CASNPGLDYGYTF
many,TRBJ2-5,TRBV4-1,TRBD1,TGCGCCAGCAGCCCACACGGGACAGGGATAGAGACCCAGTACTTC,CASSPHGTGIETQYF
NA,TRBJ2-2,TRBV7-9,NA,TGTGCCAGCAGCTTAGGTACAGACACCGGGGAGCTGTTTTTT,CASSLGTDTGELFF
NA,TRBJ1-1,TRBV2,NA,TGTGCCAGCAGTGAACAGACTGAAGCTTTCTTT,CASSEQTEAFF
few,TRBJ2-3,TRBV11-3,TRBD2,TGTGCCAGCAGCCCCGGGACTAGTTGGGATACGCAGTATTTT,CASSPGTSWDTQYF
many,TRBJ1-2,TRBV5-1,NA,TGCGCCAGCAGCAGAAACAGGGAATCTAACTATGGCTACACCTTC,CASSRNRESNYGYTF
NA,TRBJ1-2,TRBV3-1,NA,TGTGCCAGCAGCCAATCGGAGGGCCGGGGCTATGGCTACACCTTC,CASSQSEGRGYGYTF
many,TRBJ1-1,TRBV11-2,NA,TGTGCCAGCAGCTTAAGTACGGCGAACACTGAAGCTTTCTTT,CASSLSTANTEAFF
many,TRBJ2-7,TRBV4-1,NA,TGCGCCAGCAGCCGTCAAAGAGGGGACAACGAGCAGTACTTC,CASSRQRGDNEQYF
few,TRBJ1-2,TRBV5-8,NA,TGTGCCAGCAGTCCTCGTCCCAGGACCGGTCGGGGCTACACCTTC,CASSPRPRTGRGYTF
NA,TRBJ1-1,TRBV6-5,TRBD1,TGTGCCAGCAGGAGGGGACAGCGGACTGAAGCTTTCTTT,CASRRGQRTEAFF
NA,TRBJ1-6,TRBV7-2,NA,TGTGCCAGCAGCTTCAGGGATGGTTCACCCCTCCACTTT,CASSFRDGSPLHF
NA,TRBJ2-3,TRBV3-1,NA,TGTGCCAGCAGCCAAGACGACCGCACAGATACGCAGTATTTT,CASSQDDRTDTQYF
NA,TRBJ1-1,TRBV20-1,NA,TGCAGTGCTTTGGGGGCTACTGAAGCTTTCTTT,CSALGATEAFF
NA,TRBJ2-7,TRBV19,NA,TGTGCCAGTAGTATAAGCGTCTCCTACGAGCAGTACTTC,CASSISVSYEQYF
few,TRBJ1-4,TRBV4-3,NA,TGCGCCAGCAGCCAAGATCGGGCAGGACATGCAACTAATGAAAAACTGTTTTTT,CASSQDRAGHATNEKLFF
few,TRBJ1-2,TRBV5-4,NA,TGTGCCAGCAGCGAAGCTCAAGCTCCCTATGGCTACACCTTC,CASSEAQAPYGYTF